This T cell receptor beta chain was identified in a study of breast tumors, draining lymph nodes, adjacent tissues. MiXCR was run by TCRdb on the multiplex PCR reads, yielding one entry per CDR3 protein. The repertoire holds roughly 120,000 distinct CDR3 sequences, about 20% seen once, with over 3% in the top ten. Per germline, CDR1 SQVTM and CDR2 ANQGSEA. The CDR3 is 11 amino acids. Samples came from axillary lymph nodes draining the breast cancer. This clonotype came up many times. The chain links TRBV29-1 to TRBJ1-5; tentatively, D is TRBD1 (6 bases). The clonotype originates from a female donor with breast cancer. Some clones in this sample may be carry-over from other donors' samples. Source material: axillary lymph node tissue. The CDR3 protein is CMLGHSTSQHF. CDR3 coding DNA: TGCATGTTGGGACACTCTACGTCCCAGCATTTT.